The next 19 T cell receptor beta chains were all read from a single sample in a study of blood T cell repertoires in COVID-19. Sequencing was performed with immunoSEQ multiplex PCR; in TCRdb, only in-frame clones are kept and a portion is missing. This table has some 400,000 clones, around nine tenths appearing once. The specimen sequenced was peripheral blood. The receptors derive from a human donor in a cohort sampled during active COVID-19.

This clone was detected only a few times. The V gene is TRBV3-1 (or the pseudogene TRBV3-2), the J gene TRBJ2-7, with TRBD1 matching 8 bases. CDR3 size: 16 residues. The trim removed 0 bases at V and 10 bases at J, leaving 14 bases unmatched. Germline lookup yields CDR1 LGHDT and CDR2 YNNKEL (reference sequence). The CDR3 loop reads CASSQDSVWGTGAQYF. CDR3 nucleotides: TGTGCCAGCAGCCAAGATTCTGTCTGGGGGACAGGAGCCCAGTACTTC.

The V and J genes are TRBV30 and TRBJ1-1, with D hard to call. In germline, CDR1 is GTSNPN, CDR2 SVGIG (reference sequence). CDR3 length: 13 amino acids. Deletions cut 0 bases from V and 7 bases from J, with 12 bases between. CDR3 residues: CAWSVSWGGEAFF. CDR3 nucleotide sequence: TGTGCCTGGAGTGTTTCGTGGGGAGGTGAAGCTTTCTTT.

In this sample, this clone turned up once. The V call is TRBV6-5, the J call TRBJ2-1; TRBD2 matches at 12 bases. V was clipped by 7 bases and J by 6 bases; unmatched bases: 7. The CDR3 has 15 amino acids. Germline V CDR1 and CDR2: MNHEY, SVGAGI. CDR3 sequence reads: CASTNLAGGSNEQFF. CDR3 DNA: TGTGCCAGCACCAACCTAGCGGGAGGGTCCAATGAGCAGTTCTTC.

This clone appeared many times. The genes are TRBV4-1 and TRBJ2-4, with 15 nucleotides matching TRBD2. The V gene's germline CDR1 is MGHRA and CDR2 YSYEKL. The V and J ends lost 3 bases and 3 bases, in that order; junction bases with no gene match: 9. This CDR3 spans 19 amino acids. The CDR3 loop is CASSHPGLAGGPDKNIQYF. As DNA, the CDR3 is TGCGCCAGCAGCCACCCCGGACTAGCGGGGGGGCCGGACAAAAACATTCAGTACTTC.

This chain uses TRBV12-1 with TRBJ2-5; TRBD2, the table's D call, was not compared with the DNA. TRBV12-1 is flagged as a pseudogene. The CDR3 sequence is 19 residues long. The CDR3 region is CASSPSTSGGLRYQETQYF. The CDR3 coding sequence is TGTGCCAGCAGCCCCTCCACTAGCGGGGGGCTCCGGTACCAAGAGACCCAGTACTTC.

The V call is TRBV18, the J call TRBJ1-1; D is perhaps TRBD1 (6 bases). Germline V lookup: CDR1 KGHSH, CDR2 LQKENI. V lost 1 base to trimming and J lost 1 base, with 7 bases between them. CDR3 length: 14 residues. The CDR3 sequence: CASSPLQGNTEAFF. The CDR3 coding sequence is TGTGCCAGCTCACCACTACAGGGGAACACTGAAGCTTTCTTT.

The DNA for the CDR3 is TGTGCCAGTAGTATTTACAGGGGGCGGGTAAGCGCTGAAGCTTTCTTT. Its translation: CASSIYRGRVSAEAFF. The V and J genes are TRBV19 and TRBJ1-1, with 9 bases that match TRBD1. Germline CDR1 and CDR2: LNHDA and SQIVND (reference sequence). V lost 3 bases, J lost 6 bases, and 11 bases stayed unmatched. CDR3 length equals 16 residues.

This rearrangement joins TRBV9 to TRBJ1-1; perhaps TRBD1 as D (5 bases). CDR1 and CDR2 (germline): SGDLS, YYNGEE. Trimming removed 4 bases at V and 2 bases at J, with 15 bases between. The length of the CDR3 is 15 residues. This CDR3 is CASSPHTGDNTEAFF. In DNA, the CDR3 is TGTGCCAGCAGCCCGCATACAGGCGACAACACTGAAGCTTTCTTT.

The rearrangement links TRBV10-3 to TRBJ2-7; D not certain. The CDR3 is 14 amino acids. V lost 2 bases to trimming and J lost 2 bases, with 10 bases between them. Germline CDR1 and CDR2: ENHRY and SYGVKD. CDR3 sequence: CAISETVLPYEQYF. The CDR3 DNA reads TGTGCCATCAGTGAGACGGTCTTACCCTACGAGCAGTACTTC.

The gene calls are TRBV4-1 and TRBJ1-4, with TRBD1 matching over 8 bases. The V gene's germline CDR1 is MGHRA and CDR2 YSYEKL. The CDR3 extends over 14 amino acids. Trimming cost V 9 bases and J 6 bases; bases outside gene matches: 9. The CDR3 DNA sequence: TGCGCCAGTCTACCTGGACAGGGATATGAAAAACTGTTTTTT. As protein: CASLPGQGYEKLFF.

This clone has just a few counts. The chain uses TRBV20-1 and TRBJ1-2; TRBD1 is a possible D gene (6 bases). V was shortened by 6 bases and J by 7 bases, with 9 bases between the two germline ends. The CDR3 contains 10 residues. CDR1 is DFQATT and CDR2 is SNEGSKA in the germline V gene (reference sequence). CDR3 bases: TGCAGTGCATCAGGGGTTGGCTACACCTTC. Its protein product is CSASGVGYTF.

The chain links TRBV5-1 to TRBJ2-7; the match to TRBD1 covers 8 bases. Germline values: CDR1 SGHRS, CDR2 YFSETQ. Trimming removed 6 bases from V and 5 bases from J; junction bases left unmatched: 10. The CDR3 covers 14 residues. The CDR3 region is CASNEGDRMDEQYF. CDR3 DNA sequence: TGCGCCAGCAATGAAGGGGACAGGATGGACGAGCAGTACTTC.

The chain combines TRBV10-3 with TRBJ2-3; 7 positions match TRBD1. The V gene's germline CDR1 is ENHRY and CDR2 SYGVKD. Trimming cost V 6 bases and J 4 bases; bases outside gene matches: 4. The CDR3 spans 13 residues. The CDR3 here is CAIRETGADTQYF. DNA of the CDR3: TGTGCCATCAGGGAAACAGGGGCAGATACGCAGTATTTT.

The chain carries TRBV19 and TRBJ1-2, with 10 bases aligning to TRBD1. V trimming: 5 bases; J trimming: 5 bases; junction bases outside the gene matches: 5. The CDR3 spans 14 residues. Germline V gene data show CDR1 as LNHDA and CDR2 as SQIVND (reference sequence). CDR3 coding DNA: TGTGCCAGTAGTGAGACAGGGGGCCCATATGGCTACACCTTC. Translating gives CASSETGGPYGYTF.

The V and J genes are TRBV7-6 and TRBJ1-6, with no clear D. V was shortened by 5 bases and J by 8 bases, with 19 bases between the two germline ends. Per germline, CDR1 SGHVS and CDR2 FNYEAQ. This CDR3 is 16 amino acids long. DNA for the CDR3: TGTGCCAGCAGCCCCTTCGGAGGAACCCGGGATTCACCCCTCCACTTT. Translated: CASSPFGGTRDSPLHF.

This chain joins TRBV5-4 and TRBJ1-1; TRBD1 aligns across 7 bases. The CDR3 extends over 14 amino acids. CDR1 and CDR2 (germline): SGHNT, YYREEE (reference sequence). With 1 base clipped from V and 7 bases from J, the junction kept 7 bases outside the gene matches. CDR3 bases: TGTGCCAGCAGCTTGAGGACAGGTCTCCATGAAGCTTTCTTT. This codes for CASSLRTGLHEAFF.

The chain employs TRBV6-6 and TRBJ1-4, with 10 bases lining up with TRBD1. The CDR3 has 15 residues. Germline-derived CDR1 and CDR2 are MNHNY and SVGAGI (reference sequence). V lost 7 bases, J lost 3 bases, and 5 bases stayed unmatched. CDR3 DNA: TGTGCCAGCAATGACAGGGGGCGGGCTAATGAAAAACTGTTTTTT. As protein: CASNDRGRANEKLFF.

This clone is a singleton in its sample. CDR3 residues: CASSWGRNQPQHF. CDR3 nucleotides: TGCGCCAGCAGTTGGGGCCGTAATCAGCCCCAGCATTTT. The chain combines TRBV5-1 with TRBJ1-5; D is possibly TRBD1 (5 bases). Germline CDR1 reads SGHRS; CDR2 reads YFSETQ. This CDR3 has 13 residues. V was trimmed by 5 bases and J by 4 bases, leaving 10 bases between them.

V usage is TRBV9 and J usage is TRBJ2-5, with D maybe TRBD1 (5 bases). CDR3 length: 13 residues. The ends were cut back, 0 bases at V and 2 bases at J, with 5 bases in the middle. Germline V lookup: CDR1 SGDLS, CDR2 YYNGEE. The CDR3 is CASSVGQQETQYF. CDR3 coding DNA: TGTGCCAGCAGCGTAGGACAGCAAGAGACCCAGTACTTC. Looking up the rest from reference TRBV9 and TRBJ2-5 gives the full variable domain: DSGVTQTPKHLITATGQRVTLRCSPRSGDLSVYWYQQSLDQGLQFLIQYYNGEERAKGNILERFSAQQFPDLHSELNLSSLELGDSALYFCASSVGQQETQYFGPGTRLLVL.